This is a list of T cell receptor beta chains from one sample in a study of T cell responses to AZD1222 COVID-19 vaccine. Here immunoSEQ multiplex PCR was the method, and the copy in TCRdb shows in-frame clones only, minus some. The sample lists 130,000 to 150,000 clones; 88% were seen once. Here the sequenced sample was peripheral blood, taken on day 0 of AZD1222 vaccination. These receptors all come from an adult in good health. Each CDR3 is given with its conserved first and last residue. The D gene is left open where the match is weak. Only part of the rows carry a size: once, few, many, or a class if the clone is expanded.

>TRBJ2-1|.|TRBV5-1|.
TGCGCCAGCGGGGCTTCCCTCAGCTCCTACAATGAGCAGTTCTTC
CASGASLSSYNEQFF
>TRBJ2-7|.|TRBV19|.
TGTGCCAGTAGCGAAGCCTACGAGCAGTACTTC
CASSEAYEQYF
>TRBJ1-2|.|TRBV4-3|.
TGCGCCAGCAGCCGAGCGGTGGGCTATGGCTACACCTTC
CASSRAVGYGYTF
>TRBJ1-1|TRBD1|TRBV5-8|.
TGTGCCAGCAGCTTATACAGGGGCTTGAACACTGAAGCTTTCTTT
CASSLYRGLNTEAFF
>TRBJ2-1|.|TRBV5-5|few
TGTGCCAGCAGCTTCGGTCCCAGACAGTCACCCAATGAGCAGTTCTTC
CASSFGPRQSPNEQFF
>TRBJ1-6|.|TRBV6-4|.
TGTGCCAGCAGTGACTCGACCAGGGTATCCTCACCCCTCCACTTT
CASSDSTRVSSPLHF
>TRBJ1-5|.|TRBV7-2|.
TGTGCCAGCAGCTTAGTGGACTCAGAGGGTCAGCCCCAGCATTTT
CASSLVDSEGQPQHF
>TRBJ2-7|.|TRBV6-2/TRBV6-3|.
TGTGCCAGCAGTCCAGGCAGGGTTGGGAGCTACGAGCAGTACTTC
CASSPGRVGSYEQYF
>TRBJ1-2|TRBD1|TRBV28|.
TGTGCCAGCAGTGGGACAGGGGGGTTGAAAGGCTACACCTTC
CASSGTGGLKGYTF
>TRBJ1-2|.|TRBV19|.
TGTGCCAGTACCCCGGGTAGGGGATCCTCCTATGGCTACACCTTC
CASTPGRGSSYGYTF
>TRBJ1-1|.|TRBV4-3|.
TGCGCCAGCAGCCCTGCGACCGGGGTCCCGGCTGAAGCTTTCTTT
CASSPATGVPAEAFF
>TRBJ1-1|.|TRBV2|.
TGTGCCAGCAGTGACACCGACACGAACACTGAAGCTTTCTTT
CASSDTDTNTEAFF
>TRBJ2-2|TRBD1|TRBV9|few
TGTGCCAGCAGCGTATCTACAGGGGTCACCGGGGAGCTGTTTTTT
CASSVSTGVTGELFF
>TRBJ2-7|TRBD1|TRBV2|.
TGTGCCACCTCGCTAGAGGACAGGGAGAGAGACGAGCAGTACTTC
CATSLEDRERDEQYF
>TRBJ2-5|TRBD1|TRBV19|.
TGTGCCAGTAGTCCGACCCCCAGGGAAGGGGGCGAGACCCAGTACTTC
CASSPTPREGGETQYF
>TRBJ1-3|TRBD1|TRBV19|.
TGTGCCAGTAGTCCCGGGACAGGGCTGGCTGGAAACACCATATATTTT
CASSPGTGLAGNTIYF
>TRBJ1-1|.|TRBV18|.
TGTGCCAGCTCACCGGACCAGAACACTGAAGCTTTCTTT
CASSPDQNTEAFF
>TRBJ1-3|TRBD1|TRBV27|.
TGTGCCAGCAGTCATAGCCCCACAGGGCAGGGGGGTCATGGAAACACCATATATTTT
CASSHSPTGQGGHGNTIYF
>TRBJ1-2|.|TRBV7-9|.
TGTGCCAGCAGCTCCTCTGGGGATGGCTACACCTTC
CASSSSGDGYTF
>TRBJ1-1|.|TRBV30|.
TGTGCCTGGAGCAGAAACCTGAACACTGAAGCTTTCTTT
CAWSRNLNTEAFF
>TRBJ1-4|TRBD1|TRBV5-1|.
TGCGCCAGCAGCTTCAGGACAGGGGTTAATGAAAAACTGTTTTTT
CASSFRTGVNEKLFF
>TRBJ1-3|.|TRBV6-2/TRBV6-3|.
TGTGCCAGCAGCCGATCAGGGATCTCTGGAAACACCATATATTTT
CASSRSGISGNTIYF
>TRBJ2-2|TRBD1|TRBV6-5|.
TGTGCCAGCAGACAGGGGGCGGGCACCGGGGAGCTGTTTTTT
CASRQGAGTGELFF
>TRBJ1-5|.|TRBV7-2|.
TGTGCCATAGGACAGAGCGGCCAGCCCCAGCATTTT
CAIGQSGQPQHF
>TRBJ1-4|TRBD1|TRBV28|.
TGTGCCAGCAGGGGGGGACAGGGTGGTGAAAAACTGTTTTTT
CASRGGQGGEKLFF
>TRBJ2-7|TRBD2|TRBV13|.
TGTGCCAGCAGCTTGGCGGGACTAGCTTCCTACGAGCAGTACTTC
CASSLAGLASYEQYF
>TRBJ1-2|TRBD1|TRBV7-9|.
TGTGCCAGCAGCCCCCAGGGGACAGAATATGGCTACACCTTC
CASSPQGTEYGYTF
>TRBJ1-6|.|TRBV6-5|.
TGTGCCAGCAGTTACTCGCGTGTGGGGGACTCACCCCTCCACTTT
CASSYSRVGDSPLHF
>TRBJ1-6|TRBD1|TRBV5-4|.
TGTGCCAGCAGCTTGTTGCCAGGGGGGAATAATTCACCCCTCCACTTT
CASSLLPGGNNSPLHF
>TRBJ2-1|.|TRBV9|.
TGTGCCAGCAGCGGGCTAGCAAAATACAATGAGCAGTTCTTC
CASSGLAKYNEQFF
>TRBJ1-2|.|TRBV6-5|.
TGTGCCAGCAGTTTGAATAACTATGGCTACACCTTC
CASSLNNYGYTF
>TRBJ1-6|.|TRBV20-1|.
TGCAGTGCTAGTGGGGCCGGGACAACAGTTTCTTCACCCCTCCACTTT
CSASGAGTTVSSPLHF
>TRBJ2-7|.|TRBV5-1|.
TGCGCCAGCAGCTTGGGAGGGGGATCGAGCTACGAGCAGTACTTC
CASSLGGGSSYEQYF
>TRBJ2-7|.|TRBV19|.
TGTGCCAGTAGTATGACCGGGACGGCTTCCTACGAGCAGTACTTC
CASSMTGTASYEQYF
>TRBJ1-4|.|TRBV5-6|once
TGTGCCAGCAGCTTGAGGCAGGACACAACTAATGAAAAACTGTTTTTT
CASSLRQDTTNEKLFF
>TRBJ1-2|.|TRBV24-1|.
TGTGCCACCAGTGATCCAACGACAGCTAACTATGGCTACACCTTC
CATSDPTTANYGYTF
>TRBJ2-7|.|TRBV12-3/TRBV12-4|.
TGTGCCAGCAGTTTCGGGCAGAGCTACGAGCAGTACTTC
CASSFGQSYEQYF
>TRBJ1-3|.|TRBV6-5|.
TGTGCCAGCAGTTCGCAGGGGAGGGGAGGAAACACCATATATTTT
CASSSQGRGGNTIYF
>TRBJ1-2|TRBD1|TRBV7-2|few
TGTGCCAGCAGGAATACAGGGGGCTCTCTCTATGGCTACACCTTC
CASRNTGGSLYGYTF
>TRBJ1-5|.|TRBV10-3|.
TGTGCCATCAGTGCTTCAATTGGTGGGGACAGCAATCAGCCCCAGCATTTT
CAISASIGGDSNQPQHF
>TRBJ2-7|.|TRBV27|once
TGTGCCAGCAGTTTATCGTACCAGTCCTACGAGCAGTACTTC
CASSLSYQSYEQYF
>TRBJ2-7|TRBD1|TRBV5-1|few
TGCGCCAGCAGAAAAAACGTAGGGACAGTCAACGAGCAGTACTTC
CASRKNVGTVNEQYF
>TRBJ2-1|TRBD2|TRBV29-1|.
TGCAGCGTTGCCCGGGGGGGCCTTGACAATGAGCAGTTCTTC
CSVARGGLDNEQFF
>TRBJ1-1|TRBD1|TRBV5-1|.
TGCGCCAGCAGCGGAAACAGGGGTATGGTTGAAGCTTTCTTT
CASSGNRGMVEAFF
>TRBJ1-1|.|TRBV2|.
TGTGCCAGCAGTGAAGCAGGGGCGAACACTGAAGCTTTCTTT
CASSEAGANTEAFF
>TRBJ2-7|TRBD2|TRBV11-2|.
TGTGCCAGCAGCTTAGAGATGGGGGGGTACGAGCAGTACTTC
CASSLEMGGYEQYF
>TRBJ1-2|.|TRBV5-4|few
TGTGCCAGCAGCTTAGACAGGAACTATGGCTACACCTTC
CASSLDRNYGYTF
>TRBJ1-2|.|TRBV12-3/TRBV12-4|.
TGTGCCAGCACCCGGGTACAGGGTATCTACACCTTC
CASTRVQGIYTF
>TRBJ1-5|.|TRBV2|.
TGTGCCAGCACTGGACAGTTAAGCAATCAGCCCCAGCATTTT
CASTGQLSNQPQHF
>TRBJ1-5|.|TRBV7-9|.
TGTGCCAGCAGCGGAACAGGGCGGGGAGGTCAGCCCCAGCATTTT
CASSGTGRGGQPQHF
>TRBJ2-2|TRBD1|TRBV6-2/TRBV6-3|.
TGTGCCAGCACCCCGACAGGGGGAGGCACCGGGGAGCTGTTTTTT
CASTPTGGGTGELFF
>TRBJ1-6|TRBD1|TRBV27|once
TGTGCCAGCAGTTTATGGGACAGTAATTCACCCCTCCACTTT
CASSLWDSNSPLHF
>TRBJ1-2|.|TRBV10-3|.
TGTGCCATCAGTGAGATCGGGGGCGTAGGCTACACCTTC
CAISEIGGVGYTF
>TRBJ1-5|TRBD1|TRBV2|.
TGTGCCAGCAGAGTCGGACAGGGGGCCGGTCAGCCCCAGCATTTT
CASRVGQGAGQPQHF
>TRBJ2-7|.|TRBV10-1|.
TGCGCCAGTAACAACAGGGACGCCTACGAGCAGTACTTC
CASNNRDAYEQYF